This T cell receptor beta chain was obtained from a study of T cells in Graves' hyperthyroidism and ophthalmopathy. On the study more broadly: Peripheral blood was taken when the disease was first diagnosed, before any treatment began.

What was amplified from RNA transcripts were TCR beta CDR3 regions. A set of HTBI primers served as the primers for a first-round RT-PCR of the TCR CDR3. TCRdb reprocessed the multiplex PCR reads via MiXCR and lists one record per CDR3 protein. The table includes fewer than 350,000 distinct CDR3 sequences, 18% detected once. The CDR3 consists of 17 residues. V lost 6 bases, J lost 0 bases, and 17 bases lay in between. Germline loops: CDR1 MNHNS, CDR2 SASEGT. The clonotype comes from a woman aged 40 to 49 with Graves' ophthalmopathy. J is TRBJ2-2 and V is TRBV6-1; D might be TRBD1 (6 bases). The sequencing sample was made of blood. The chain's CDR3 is CASRPRYRATNTGELFF. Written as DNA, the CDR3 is TGTGCCAGCAGACCGAGATACAGGGCGACGAACACCGGGGAGCTGTTTTTT.